Shown below are 16 T cell receptor beta chains from a single sample sequenced in a study of cytomegalovirus exposure and HLA in healthy donors. Measured with immunoSEQ multiplex PCR; TCRdb has only the in-frame clones, and not every one. The data show 66,000 or so clones, with 95% to 98% seen just once and around 1.5% held by the top ten. Input material: PBMCs. These receptors were obtained from a young woman in good health and CMV-seropositive.

This sequence joins TRBV10-1 and TRBJ1-3; D not certain. CDR1 is WNHNN, CDR2 SYGVQD, per germline (reference sequence). The CDR3 runs to 15 residues. Trimming pared 7 bases from V and 6 bases from J, leaving 19 bases between. As DNA, the CDR3 is TGCGCCAGCACCGCCCGGGAGGCCCTAGAAAACACCATATATTTT. It codes for CASTAREALENTIYF.

For the CDR3, the DNA is TGTGCCAGCAGCGTAGAGGCAGGCTACGAGCAGTACTTC. This gives the protein CASSVEAGYEQYF. V usage is TRBV9 and J usage is TRBJ2-7; no clear D gene. There are 13 residues in the CDR3. Germline lookup yields CDR1 SGDLS and CDR2 YYNGEE. Trimming pared 0 bases from V and 3 bases from J, leaving 7 bases between. Supplemented by reference TRBV9 and TRBJ2-7, the full variable domain reads DSGVTQTPKHLITATGQRVTLRCSPRSGDLSVYWYQQSLDQGLQFLIQYYNGEERAKGNILERFSAQQFPDLHSELNLSSLELGDSALYFCASSVEAGYEQYFGPGTRLTVT.

CDR3 sequence reads: CASSPSAAGYTF. In DNA form, the CDR3 reads TGTGCCAGCTCGCCTTCGGCGGCTGGCTACACCTTC. V gene TRBV18 combines with J gene TRBJ1-2, with D uncertain. From germline, CDR1 is KGHSH and CDR2 LQKENI. The CDR3 totals 12 residues. The germline V and J ends were trimmed by 6 bases and 7 bases, with 12 bases remaining between them.

The chain has TRBV30 and TRBJ1-2; D unresolved. Trimming cost V 3 bases and J 4 bases, with 9 bases left between them. The germline gives CDR1 GTSNPN, CDR2 SVGIG (reference sequence). This CDR3 region has 12 residues. The CDR3 is CAWSAGAYGYTF. CDR3 nucleotides: TGTGCCTGGAGCGCGGGAGCCTATGGCTACACCTTC.

V gene TRBV19 combines with J gene TRBJ2-7; possibly TRBD1 for D (5 bases). Trimming removed 3 bases from V and 2 bases from J, with 8 bases in between. CDR3 length equals 13 residues. The germline gives CDR1 LNHDA, CDR2 SQIVND (reference sequence). The CDR3 DNA follows: TGTGCCAGTAGTATGACAGCGACCTACGAGCAGTACTTC. Its translation: CASSMTATYEQYF.

The gene calls are TRBV27 and TRBJ1-1; D is perhaps TRBD1 (6 bases). Germline CDR1 MNHEY, CDR2 SMNVEV (reference sequence). Trimming took 3 bases from V and 2 from J, leaving 13 bases between them. The CDR3 runs 15 residues. The DNA for the CDR3 is TGTGCCAGCAGTTTTATAAGGACAGCAAACACTGAAGCTTTCTTT. Translation gives CASSFIRTANTEAFF.

J is TRBJ2-3 and V is TRBV5-1; the D is unclear. CDR1 SGHRS and CDR2 YFSETQ come from the germline V gene. This CDR3 spans 12 amino acids. The V and J ends lost 0 bases and 6 bases respectively, with 5 bases between them. The CDR3 loop is CASSLDLDTQYF. The CDR3 region has the DNA TGCGCCAGCAGCTTGGACTTGGATACGCAGTATTTT.

The V call is TRBV11-2, the J call TRBJ1-2, with a tentative D call TRBD1 (5 bases). Trimming stripped 1 base from V and 4 bases from J, with 13 bases between. Germline CDR1 and CDR2: SGHAT and FQNNGV. This CDR3 has 15 residues. As DNA, the CDR3 is TGTGCCAGCAGCTTAGTCCCGGGACTTCCCTATGGCTACACCTTC. Its translation: CASSLVPGLPYGYTF.

The chain links TRBV2 to TRBJ2-1; 11 bases align to TRBD2. This CDR3 spans 15 amino acids. Germline-derived CDR1 and CDR2 are SNHLY and FYNNEI. V dropped 2 bases and J dropped 4; count of bases not matched to a gene: 1. CDR3 sequence reads: CASSETSGRYNEQFF. The CDR3 DNA follows: TGTGCCAGCAGTGAAACTAGCGGGAGATACAATGAGCAGTTCTTC.

This clone appeared a single time. The V gene is TRBV27, the J gene TRBJ1-5; no clear D gene. Trimming shortened V by 5 bases and J by 0 bases, and 8 bases separated the two germline ends. Germline loops: CDR1 MNHEY, CDR2 SMNVEV (reference sequence). The CDR3 is 14 amino acids. In DNA form, the CDR3 reads TGTGCCAGCAGTGATACAGATAGCAATCAGCCCCAGCATTTT. It codes for CASSDTDSNQPQHF.

The V gene is TRBV6-1, the J gene TRBJ1-5; D is uncertain. V was cut by 1 base and J by 2 bases, with 9 bases left in between. This CDR3 has 15 residues. Germline V gene sequence: CDR1 MNHNS, CDR2 SASEGT. In DNA form, the CDR3 reads TGTGCCAGCAGTGAAGGTTTTACGGGCAATCAGCCCCAGCATTTT. Amino acids: CASSEGFTGNQPQHF.

This clone was picked up one time. The chain links TRBV15 to TRBJ1-1; D is unresolved. CDR1 is LNHNV, CDR2 YYDKDF, per germline (reference sequence). CDR3 size: 15 residues. The ends were cut back, 1 base at V and 1 base at J, with 10 bases in the middle. The CDR3: CATSRVEGKNTEAFF. As DNA, the CDR3 is TGTGCCACCAGCAGAGTTGAGGGAAAGAACACTGAAGCTTTCTTT.

The chain couples TRBV2 to TRBJ1-1; D unclear. Germline-derived CDR1 and CDR2 are SNHLY and FYNNEI. This CDR3 has 12 residues. V was clipped by 7 bases and J by 0 bases, with 6 bases between them. Here the CDR3 reads CASISVNTEAFF. DNA of the CDR3: TGTGCCAGCATTTCCGTGAACACTGAAGCTTTCTTT.

The chain carries TRBV6-1 and TRBJ2-7, with D possibly TRBD1 on 7 matching bases. The CDR3 runs to 13 residues. Germline-derived CDR1 and CDR2 are MNHNS and SASEGT. V was clipped by 3 bases and J by 4 bases, with 10 bases between them. DNA of the CDR3: TGTGCCAGCAGTGACAGGGGGGAATACGAGCAGTACTTC. Translation: CASSDRGEYEQYF.

The V gene is TRBV6-1, the J gene TRBJ2-3, with a tentative D call TRBD2 (5 bases). Trimming stripped 3 bases from V and 5 bases from J, with 24 bases between. This CDR3 spans 18 amino acids. Germline CDR1 is MNHNS and CDR2 is SASEGT. The CDR3 nucleotides are TGTGCCAGCAGTGAGGCTCGGTCGGGTACCGGGGTGGGAGATACGCAGTATTTT. Amino acid sequence: CASSEARSGTGVGDTQYF.

This rearrangement joins TRBV4-1 to TRBJ2-2; 8 positions agree with TRBD1. This CDR3 comprises 16 residues. V lost 3 bases, J lost 3 bases, and 6 bases stayed unmatched. Germline V gene sequence: CDR1 MGHRA, CDR2 YSYEKL. The CDR3 DNA follows: TGCGCCAGCAGCCATGAGGACAGGGTCGACACCGGGGAGCTGTTTTTT. It is translated as CASSHEDRVDTGELFF.